This T cell receptor (beta chain) was identified in a study of tumor-infiltrating lymphocytes in localized non-small cell lung cancer. Background on the study: Several tumor histologies, both smoking statuses, and some post-neoadjuvant chemotherapy samples were included.

In regard to this clone: Its antigen is unknown.

Assay: immunoSEQ multiplex PCR; the TCRdb copy retains only in-frame clones and omits some. The sample has around 6,700 clones; just under 65% are singletons. General observations from the study: Different pieces of the same tissue were used for each assay. TCR sequencing covered a subset of patients with enough tissue.

The V and J ends lost 0 bases and 5 bases respectively, with 9 bases between them. This CDR3 region has 14 residues. Germline V CDR1 and CDR2: SGHRS, YFSETQ. The J gene is TRBJ1-5, the V gene TRBV5-1; D unclear. The receptor was derived from a human donor with non-small cell lung cancer. The sequenced sample was uninvolved lung tissue not adjacent to the tumor. DNA for the CDR3: TGCGCCAGCAGCTTGGGTGAGTCCTATCAGCCCCAGCATTTT. Its protein product is CASSLGESYQPQHF.